The rows below give T cell receptor beta chains drawn from one sample of a study of cytomegalovirus exposure and HLA in healthy donors. Assay: immunoSEQ multiplex PCR; the TCRdb copy retains only in-frame clones and omits some. The data contain about 120,000 clones, roughly 87% of them singletons. Sequencing was carried out using PBMCs. These receptors were taken from a woman between 18 and 29 years old in good health and CMV-seronegative. CDR3s include the opening cysteine and the closing phenylalanine or tryptophan. D genes are given only for firm matches. Some rows have no size entry. The others give once, few or many, or a class for an expanded clone.

j_call | d_call | clone_size | v_call | cdr3_nt | cdr3_aa
TRBJ2-7 | . | . | TRBV5-4 | TGTGCCAGCAGCCCCACCGGGACTGGTTCCTACGAGCAGTACTTC | CASSPTGTGSYEQYF
TRBJ1-3 | . | . | TRBV2 | TGTGCCAGCAGTGGACAGCTCTCTGGAAACACCATATATTTT | CASSGQLSGNTIYF
TRBJ2-2 | TRBD2 | . | TRBV5-6 | TGTGCCAGCAGCCGGGACGGGAGGACCGGGGAGCTGTTTTTT | CASSRDGRTGELFF
TRBJ1-2 | . | . | TRBV9 | TGTGCCAGCAGCGTAGACGGGGGGGCTGGCTACACCTTC | CASSVDGGAGYTF
TRBJ2-5 | TRBD1 | . | TRBV11-1 | TGTGCCAGCAGCCGACACGCCGGGACAGTCGGGGAGACCCAGTACTTC | CASSRHAGTVGETQYF
TRBJ2-2 | TRBD1 | once | TRBV7-9 | TGTGCCAGCAGCCCTCCATTTCGAGGGACAGGGAACACCGGGGAGCTGTTTTTT | CASSPPFRGTGNTGELFF
TRBJ1-5 | TRBD1 | . | TRBV11-2 | TGTGCCAGCAGCTTGACAGGGAAGGACCAGCCCCAGCATTTT | CASSLTGKDQPQHF
TRBJ1-5 | . | . | TRBV10-2 | TGCGCCAGCAGTGATAAGGGGGTACAGCCCCAGCATTTT | CASSDKGVQPQHF
TRBJ2-7 | . | . | TRBV7-2 | TGTGCCAGCAGCTTAAGTCAGGGCGTTTTATACGAGCAGTACTTC | CASSLSQGVLYEQYF
TRBJ1-4 | TRBD1 | . | TRBV6-5 | TGTGCCAGCAGTGAGACAGGGGGGAGAGAAAAACTGTTTTTT | CASSETGGREKLFF
TRBJ2-3 | . | . | TRBV6-5 | TGTGCCAGCAGTTACACGGGGGGCCGGGGAACAGATACGCAGTATTTT | CASSYTGGRGTDTQYF
TRBJ1-3 | . | . | TRBV5-6 | TGTGCCAGCAGCTTGGGCGGAAACTCTGGAAACACCATATATTTT | CASSLGGNSGNTIYF
TRBJ2-5 | . | . | TRBV28 | TGTGCCAGCAGCATTCGGGAGACCCAGTACTTC | CASSIRETQYF
TRBJ1-2 | . | . | TRBV30 | TGTGCCTGGAGTGACAGCTACCTACCCTATGGCTACACCTTC | CAWSDSYLPYGYTF
TRBJ2-2 | . | once | TRBV4-2 | . | CASSQGGGGRRSGSCFF
TRBJ2-5 | TRBD1 | . | TRBV18 | TGTGCCAGCTCCCGAACCTGGACAGGGAAAGAGACCCAGTACTTC | CASSRTWTGKETQYF
TRBJ2-3 | TRBD2 | . | TRBV13 | TGTGCCAGCAGCTCCCTTTGGTTGCTAGCGGGAGTATCAGATACGCAGTATTTT | CASSSLWLLAGVSDTQYF
TRBJ2-3 | TRBD2 | . | TRBV7-9 | TGTGCCAGCAGCCAGGGACTAGCGGGAGGGCGGGAGTATTTT | CASSQGLAGGREYF
TRBJ2-1 | TRBD1 | . | TRBV6-5 | TGTGCCAGCAGGTCGGGACAGATCTCTTACAATGAGCAGTTCTTC | CASRSGQISYNEQFF
TRBJ1-4 | . | . | TRBV21-1 | TGTGCCAGCAGCCTTAGGGCAAATAGCGATGAAAAACTGTTTTTT | CASSLRANSDEKLFF
TRBJ2-7 | . | . | TRBV29-1 | TGCAGCGTCGCCCCCCTCGGGGAGCAGTACTTC | CSVAPLGEQYF
TRBJ2-5 | TRBD2 | . | TRBV7-2 | TGTGCCAGCAGCTTAGGACTAGCGGGGGGGCGAGAGACCCAGTACTTC | CASSLGLAGGRETQYF
TRBJ2-1 | TRBD2 | . | TRBV4-3 | TGCGCCAGCAGCCAAGCCACTAGCGGGGGAAAAAATGAGCAGTTCTTC | CASSQATSGGKNEQFF
TRBJ2-7 | TRBD1 | . | TRBV16 | TGTGCCAGCAGTTCAACAGGGGGTCACTCCTACGAGCAGTACTTC | CASSSTGGHSYEQYF
TRBJ1-4 | . | once | TRBV28 | TGTGCCAGCAGGGTAGGAGGGGCAGGTACTAATGAAAAACTGTTTTTT | CASRVGGAGTNEKLFF
TRBJ2-5 | TRBD2 | . | TRBV7-2 | TGTGCCAGCAGCCAAGGTCTTAGCGGGAGGGCACGGGGGGAGACCCAGTACTTC | CASSQGLSGRARGETQYF
TRBJ1-5 | . | . | TRBV4-3 | TGCGCCAGCAGCCAAGATTGGAGTCAGCCCCAGCATTTT | CASSQDWSQPQHF
TRBJ2-6 | . | . | TRBV4-3 | TGCGCCAGCAGCCAAGGATGGCAGGGCCTCGGCTCTGGGGCCAACGTCCTGACTTTC | CASSQGWQGLGSGANVLTF
TRBJ2-5 | . | . | TRBV27 | TGTGCCAGCAGTTGGGAGACCCGAGGGGAGACCCAGTACTTC | CASSWETRGETQYF
TRBJ1-5 | . | once | TRBV6-5 | TGTGCCAGCAGGCCAGGGATAAGCAATCAGCCCCAGCATTTT | CASRPGISNQPQHF
TRBJ1-2 | . | . | TRBV15 | TGTGCCACCAGCAGAGATGGACAAAACGGGGGCTACACCTTC | CATSRDGQNGGYTF
TRBJ2-7 | . | . | TRBV5-8 | TGTGCCAGCAGGCTAGGCCCTTACGAGCAGTACTTC | CASRLGPYEQYF
TRBJ1-5 | . | . | TRBV30 | TGTGCCTGGAGGGGGAGGGTGGATCAGCCCCAGCATTTT | CAWRGRVDQPQHF
TRBJ2-1 | . | . | TRBV27 | TGTGCCAGTATAGCGCACAATGAGCAGTTCTTC | CASIAHNEQFF
TRBJ2-1 | TRBD2 | . | TRBV11-2 | TGTGCCAGCAGCCCAAACGGGGGGTTGCCTAGATTCTTC | CASSPNGGLPRFF
TRBJ1-2 | . | . | TRBV6-5 | TGTGCCAGCAGTTACCTGGGCCAGGGGCCATATGGCTACACCTTC | CASSYLGQGPYGYTF
TRBJ2-7 | TRBD1 | once | TRBV2 | TGTGCCAGCAGTGTTAGCAGGGGGCTGGGCGAGCAGTACTTC | CASSVSRGLGEQYF
TRBJ2-3 | TRBD1 | . | TRBV6-5 | TGTGCCAGCAGAACCGGTGGGACAGCCGCAGATACGCAGTATTTT | CASRTGGTAADTQYF
TRBJ1-1 | . | . | TRBV6-1 | TGTGCCACGCGACAGACCATGAACACTGAAGCTTTCTTT | CATRQTMNTEAFF
TRBJ1-4 | . | . | TRBV10-1 | TGCGCCAGCAGTCCCGGGTTAGGAAAACTGTTTTTT | CASSPGLGKLFF
TRBJ2-2 | . | . | TRBV5-1 | TGCGCCAGCACTCCCCCCAGGGGCGGGTACACCGGGGAGCTGTTTTTT | CASTPPRGGYTGELFF
TRBJ2-7 | TRBD2 | . | TRBV7-2 | TGTGCCAGCAGTCTAACAGCGGGAGGAGCCTACGAGCAGTACTTC | CASSLTAGGAYEQYF
TRBJ1-1 | . | . | TRBV7-9 | TGTGCCAGCAGCGACCTGCGGGGCATGAACACTGAAGCTTTCTTT | CASSDLRGMNTEAFF
TRBJ1-2 | . | . | TRBV29-1 | TGCAGCGTTGAAGAGGCAACGGGGGGCGATTATGGCTACACCTTC | CSVEEATGGDYGYTF
TRBJ2-3 | TRBD2 | . | TRBV7-3 | TGTGCCAGCAGCCGGGGACTAGCGGGGGGACCCGATACGCAGTATTTT | CASSRGLAGGPDTQYF